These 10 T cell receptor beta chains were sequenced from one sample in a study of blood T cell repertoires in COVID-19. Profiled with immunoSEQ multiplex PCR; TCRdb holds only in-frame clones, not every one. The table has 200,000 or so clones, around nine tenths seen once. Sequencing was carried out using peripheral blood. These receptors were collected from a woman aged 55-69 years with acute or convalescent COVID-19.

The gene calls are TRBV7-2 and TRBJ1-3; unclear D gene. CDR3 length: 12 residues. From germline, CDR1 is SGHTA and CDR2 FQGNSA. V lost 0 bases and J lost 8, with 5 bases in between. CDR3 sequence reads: CASSLARDTIYF. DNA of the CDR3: TGTGCCAGCAGCTTAGCGCGAGACACCATATATTTT.

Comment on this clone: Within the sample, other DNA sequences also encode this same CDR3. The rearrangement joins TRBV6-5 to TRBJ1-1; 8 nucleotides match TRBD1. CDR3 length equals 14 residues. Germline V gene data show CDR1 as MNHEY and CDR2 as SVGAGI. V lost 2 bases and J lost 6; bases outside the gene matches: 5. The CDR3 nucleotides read TGTGCCAGCAGTTACACCGGACAGGGCGCTGAAGCTTTCTTT. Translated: CASSYTGQGAEAFF.

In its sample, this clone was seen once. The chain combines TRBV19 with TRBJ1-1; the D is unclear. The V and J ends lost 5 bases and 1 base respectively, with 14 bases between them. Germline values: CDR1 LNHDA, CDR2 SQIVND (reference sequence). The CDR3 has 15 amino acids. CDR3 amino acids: CASSPDEAPNTEAFF. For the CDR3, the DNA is TGTGCCAGTAGTCCTGATGAGGCTCCGAACACTGAAGCTTTCTTT.

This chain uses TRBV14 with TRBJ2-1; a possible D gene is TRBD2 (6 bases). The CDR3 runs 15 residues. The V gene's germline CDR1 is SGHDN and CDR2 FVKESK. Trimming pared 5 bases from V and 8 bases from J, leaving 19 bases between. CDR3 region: CASSSFAGRADEQFF. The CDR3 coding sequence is TGTGCCAGCAGCTCTTTTGCGGGACGGGCCGATGAGCAGTTCTTC. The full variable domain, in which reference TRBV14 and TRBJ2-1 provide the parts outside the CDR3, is EAGVTQFPSHSVIEKGQTVTLRCDPISGHDNLYWYRRVMGKEIKFLLHFVKESKQDESGMPNNRFLAERTGGTYSTLKVQPAELEDSGVYFCASSSFAGRADEQFFGPGTRLTVL.

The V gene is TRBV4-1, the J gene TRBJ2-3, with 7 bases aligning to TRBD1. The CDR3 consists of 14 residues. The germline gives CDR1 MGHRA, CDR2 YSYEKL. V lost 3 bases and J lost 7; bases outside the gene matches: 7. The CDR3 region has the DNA TGCGCCAGCAGCCAGGGGGACAGTCAAAATACGCAGTATTTT. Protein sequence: CASSQGDSQNTQYF.

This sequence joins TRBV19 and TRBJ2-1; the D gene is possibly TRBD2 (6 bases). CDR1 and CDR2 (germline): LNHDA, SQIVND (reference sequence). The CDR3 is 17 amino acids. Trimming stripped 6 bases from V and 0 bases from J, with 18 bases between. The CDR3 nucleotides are TGTGCCAGTAGGGTGAGTAGCGGTTCGAGCTCCTACAATGAGCAGTTCTTC. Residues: CASRVSSGSSSYNEQFF.

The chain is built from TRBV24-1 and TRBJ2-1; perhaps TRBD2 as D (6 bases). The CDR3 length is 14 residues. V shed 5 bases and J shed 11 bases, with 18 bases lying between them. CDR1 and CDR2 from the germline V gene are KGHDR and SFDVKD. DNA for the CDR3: TGTGCCACCAGTGCCGGGCCAACTGGGGGGAAGCAGTTCTTC. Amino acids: CATSAGPTGGKQFF.

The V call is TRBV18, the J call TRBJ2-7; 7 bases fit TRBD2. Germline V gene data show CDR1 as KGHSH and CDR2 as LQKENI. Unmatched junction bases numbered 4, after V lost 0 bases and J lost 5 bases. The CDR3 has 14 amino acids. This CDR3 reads CASSPPSLADEQYF. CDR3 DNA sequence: TGTGCCAGCTCACCACCGTCTCTAGCGGACGAGCAGTACTTC. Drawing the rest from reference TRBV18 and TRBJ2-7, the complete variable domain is NAGVMQNPRHLVRRRGQEARLRCSPMKGHSHVYWYRQLPEEGLKFMVYLQKENIIDESGMPKERFSAEFPKEGPSILRIQQVVRGDSAAYFCASSPPSLADEQYFGPGTRLTVT.

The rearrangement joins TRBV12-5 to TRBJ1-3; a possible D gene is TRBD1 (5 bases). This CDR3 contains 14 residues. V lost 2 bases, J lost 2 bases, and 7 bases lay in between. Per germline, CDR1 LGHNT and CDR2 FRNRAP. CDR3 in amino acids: CASGLSGTGNTIYF. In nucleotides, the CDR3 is TGTGCTAGTGGTTTGTCAGGGACTGGAAACACCATATATTTT.

The CDR3 DNA follows: TGTGCCAGCTCACCACTGGGGGGGCGAGATACGCAGTATTTT. It translates to CASSPLGGRDTQYF. V is TRBV18 and J is TRBJ2-3, with D possibly TRBD2 on 7 matching bases. Looked up from germline, CDR1 is KGHSH and CDR2 is LQKENI. This CDR3 is 14 amino acids long. Trimming cost V 1 base and J 5 bases, with 10 bases left between them.